This T cell receptor (delta chain) was profiled in a study of gamma-delta chains in newborns, infants, children. Study as a whole: Microbial exposure reportedly drives polyclonal innate γδ T cell expansion after birth.

TCRdb re-called clones from the reads using CATT. The sample lists fewer than 14,000 delta-chain clones, less than 4.5% occurring once. The CDR3 runs to 17 residues. Trimming took 5 bases from V and 0 from J; bases not matched to a gene: 8. Germline V CDR1 and CDR2: GEAIGNYY, EKD. This clone appeared a few times. At residue 4, the DNA translation does not agree with TCRdb's protein; the protein displayed here is the one encoded by the DNA. The sample comprised blood. The chain carries TRDV2 and TRDJ2, with 10 bases aligning to TRDD3. The sequence was collected from a child who was a newborn, infant or young child, either healthy, febrile or measles-vaccinated (not recorded which). The CDR3 sequence: CACGTVGGYALTAQLFF. In DNA form, the CDR3 reads TGTGCCTGTGGCACAGTAGGGGGATACGCTTTGACAGCACAACTCTTCTTT.